A selection of T cell receptor beta chains follows, all from one sample in a study of blood T cell repertoires in COVID-19. Clones were sequenced by immunoSEQ multiplex PCR, and TCRdb holds only the in-frame ones, with some missing. The sample shows about 310,000 clones, roughly 90% of them seen only once. Sequenced material: PBMCs or T cells enriched from blood (not recorded which). Source of these receptors: a woman aged 40-49 years who had recovered from COVID-19. Each CDR3 is given with its conserved first and last residue. The D gene is left open where the match is weak.

.	TRBJ1-1	TRBV19	CASSISPKGGASRAFF
TRBD1	TRBJ1-2	TRBV19	CASSSEDRQNYGYTF
.	TRBJ1-1	TRBV27	CASSLGGANTEAFF
TRBD1	TRBJ2-7	TRBV15	CATSRAGQGVYEQYF
.	TRBJ1-2	TRBV5-5	CASSLAVSESGYTF
.	TRBJ1-1	TRBV11-2	CASSFSRANTEAFF
.	TRBJ1-5	TRBV24-1	CATSGFGGPQHF
.	TRBJ1-1	TRBV29-1	CSVQGNTEAFF
.	TRBJ1-1	TRBV27	CASSFGGMNTEAFF
TRBD1	TRBJ2-2	TRBV7-2	CASSRTGGNTGELFF